These T cell receptor beta chains were read from a single sample in a study of blood T cell repertoires in COVID-19. Sequenced by immunoSEQ multiplex PCR; TCRdb stores in-frame clones only, minus some. The table lists roughly 120,000 clones, more than 65% of them singletons. The sequencing input was peripheral blood. The source of these receptors is a woman older than 75 with active or convalescent COVID-19. CDR3s include the opening cysteine and the closing phenylalanine or tryptophan.

V	J	CDR3
TRBV18	TRBJ1-3	CASSPPDYSGNTIYF
TRBV27	TRBJ2-7	CASRLDIFNEQYF
TRBV2	TRBJ1-5	CASTDRALPNQPQHF
TRBV6-5	TRBJ2-3	CASSYSSARADTQYF
TRBV7-2	TRBJ1-1	CASSLREATEAFF
TRBV30	TRBJ2-7	CAWSVSRTGQAYEQYF
TRBV15	TRBJ2-1	CATGREGSYNEQFF
TRBV28	TRBJ1-2	CASSSPPGGRNYGYTF
TRBV5-4	TRBJ2-2	CASSPGAAGELFF
TRBV6-5	TRBJ2-3	CASSYRETPTDTQYF
TRBV21-1	TRBJ2-6	CASSNQGVSGANVLTF
TRBV28	TRBJ1-2	CASSTSGGMENYGYTF
TRBV28	TRBJ2-3	CASSSAGGGADTQYF
TRBV5-4	TRBJ2-5	CASSSAGLGRETQYF
TRBV6-6	TRBJ1-2	CASREGARGYTF
TRBV5-5	TRBJ1-2	CASSWFGGTGSGYTF
TRBV6-5	TRBJ2-7	CASSNPGTSYEQYF
TRBV12-3/TRBV12-4	TRBJ2-7	CASVRDPLGDWYF
TRBV11-1	TRBJ1-1	CASSLSDIGNTEAFF
TRBV5-1	TRBJ2-3	CASSLATQGTDTQYF